A selection of T cell receptor beta chains follows, all from one sample in a study of beta chain features in type 1 diabetes. Sequenced by immunoSEQ multiplex PCR; TCRdb stores in-frame clones only, minus some. The sample lists around 650,000 clones, roughly 12% occurring once. What was sequenced was naive CD4+ T cells from blood. The receptors stem from a man aged 25-45 years with type 1 diabetes. Each CDR3 is given with its conserved first and last residue. D genes are given only for firm matches. Rows may omit the clone size; those that give it use once, few, many or a size class.

j_call v_call clone_size d_call cdr3_nt cdr3_aa
TRBJ2-3 TRBV9 few TRBD1 TGTGCCAGCAGCGTAACGGTACAGGGGGGAATAGGCACAGATACGCAGTATTTT CASSVTVQGGIGTDTQYF
TRBJ1-6 TRBV7-3 NA NA TGTGCCAGCAGCTACTCCGGGACCTCAAATTCACCCCTCCACTTT CASSYSGTSNSPLHF
TRBJ1-1 TRBV5-1 NA NA TGCGCCAGCAGCTCGGTGGGTGTAGCTGAAGCTTTCTTT CASSSVGVAEAFF
TRBJ2-6 TRBV7-2 NA TRBD1 TGTGCCAGCAGCGGGACAGCTGGGGCCAACGTCCTGACTTTC CASSGTAGANVLTF
TRBJ2-1 TRBV6-4 NA TRBD2 TGTGCCAGCAGTGACGCCGGGACTAGCGGGGGGGCAGCGAGGCAGTTCTTC CASSDAGTSGGAARQFF
TRBJ2-5 TRBV7-6 NA NA TGTGCCAGCAGCTCCCGGTTGGGCCGGAACCGAGAGACCCAGTACTTC CASSSRLGRNRETQYF
TRBJ1-2 TRBV20-1 few NA TGCAGTGCTAGGGGGGATGGCTACACCTTC CSARGDGYTF
TRBJ1-3 TRBV5-4 NA NA TGTGCCAGCAGCTACGACACCAGCTCTGGAAACACCATATATTTT CASSYDTSSGNTIYF
TRBJ2-5 TRBV27 NA TRBD2 TGTGCCAGCAGTTCCTTTGGGATAGCGGGGGTCTCGGAGACCCAGTACTTC CASSSFGIAGVSETQYF
TRBJ1-2 TRBV19 NA NA TGTGCCAGTATGGGGGGTTTCAATGGCTACACCTTC CASMGGFNGYTF
TRBJ1-6 TRBV30 few NA TGTGCCTGGAGCAGCGGGAGCTCCTATAATTCACCCCTCCACTTT CAWSSGSSYNSPLHF
TRBJ2-3 TRBV7-2 NA NA TGTGCCAGCAGCTTAGCGCAAGCGGGTAGCACAGATACGCAGTATTTT CASSLAQAGSTDTQYF
TRBJ2-7 TRBV28 NA NA TGTGCCAGCAGCTCCCCCGAGGACAGATCCTACGAGCAGTACTTC CASSSPEDRSYEQYF
TRBJ2-3 TRBV11-2 few NA TGTGCCAGCAGCCAAGGAACGGGGGCTGGGGCAGATACGCAGTATTTT CASSQGTGAGADTQYF
TRBJ2-1 TRBV6-5 few TRBD1 TGTGCCAGCAGCCGGGACAGGGGGCCCAATGAGCAGTTCTTC CASSRDRGPNEQFF
TRBJ2-7 TRBV5-1 few NA TGCGCCAGCAACCACAGGGACGGGCCCTACGAGCAGTACTTC CASNHRDGPYEQYF
TRBJ2-7 TRBV7-8 few NA TGTGCCAGCAGCTCTACAGGGAACGAGCAGTACTTC CASSSTGNEQYF
TRBJ1-1 TRBV6-1 few TRBD1 TGTGCCAGCAGTGACCGTGACAGGGGTGCATCCTTGGGGAACACTGAAGCTTTCTTT CASSDRDRGASLGNTEAFF
TRBJ1-2 TRBV18 few TRBD1 TGTGCCAGCTCTAAGCTTTGGACAGGGGCCGCCTCTAACTATGGCTACACCTTC CASSKLWTGAASNYGYTF
TRBJ1-2 TRBV6-5 few NA TGTGCCAGCAGGTTGGACCGGGACGTAGACTATGGCTACACCTTC CASRLDRDVDYGYTF
TRBJ2-7 TRBV10-3 few TRBD1 TGTGCCATCAGTGATGGGACAGGACCCTCCTACGAGCAGTACTTC CAISDGTGPSYEQYF
TRBJ1-2 TRBV5-1 few NA TGCGCCAGCAGCTCCCCAGAAACAGGGCGGCGGGATGGCTACACCTTC CASSSPETGRRDGYTF
TRBJ1-2 TRBV5-1 few NA TGCGCCAGCAGCCCGGTTGGACAGTCCCTCAAGGGACCTTATGGCTACACCTTC CASSPVGQSLKGPYGYTF
TRBJ2-1 TRBV29-1 NA TRBD1 TGCAGCGTGGGGCGACAGGGCAAGGGTGAGCAGTTCTTC CSVGRQGKGEQFF
TRBJ2-3 TRBV4-1 few TRBD2 TGCGCCAGCAGCCAAGATTTCGAGGGAGGGGTAGCAGATACGCAGTATTTT CASSQDFEGGVADTQYF
TRBJ1-3 TRBV6-6 NA NA TGTGCCAGCAGGGGACCTGGAAACACCATATATTTT CASRGPGNTIYF
TRBJ2-2 TRBV29-1 few TRBD1 TGCAGCGTAACAATAGGGGGCGCTTACACCGGGGAGCTGTTTTTT CSVTIGGAYTGELFF
TRBJ2-1 TRBV29-1 NA TRBD2 TGCAGCGTGATCTGGGCTAGCGGGGTAACAAGCTACAATGAGCAGTTCTTC CSVIWASGVTSYNEQFF
TRBJ2-5 TRBV28 few NA TGTGCCAGCACCAATATGGGGCTTTTGGGGGAGACCCAGTACTTC CASTNMGLLGETQYF